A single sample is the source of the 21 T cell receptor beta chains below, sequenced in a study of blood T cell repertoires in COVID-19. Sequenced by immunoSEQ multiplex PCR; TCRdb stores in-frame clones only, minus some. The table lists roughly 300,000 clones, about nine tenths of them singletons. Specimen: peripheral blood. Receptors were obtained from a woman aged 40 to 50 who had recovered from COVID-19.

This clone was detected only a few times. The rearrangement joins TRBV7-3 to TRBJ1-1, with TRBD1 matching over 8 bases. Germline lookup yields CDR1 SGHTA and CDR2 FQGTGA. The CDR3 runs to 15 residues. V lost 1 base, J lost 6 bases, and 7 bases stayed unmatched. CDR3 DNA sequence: TGTGCCAGCAGCTTAAAGCCGGGACAGGTTTCTGAAGCTTTCTTT. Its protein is CASSLKPGQVSEAFF.

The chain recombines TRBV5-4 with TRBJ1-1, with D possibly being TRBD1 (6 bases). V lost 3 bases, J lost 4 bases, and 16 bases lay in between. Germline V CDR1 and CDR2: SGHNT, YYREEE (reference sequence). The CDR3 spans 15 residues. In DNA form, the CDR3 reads TGTGCCAGCAGCTCCCTAACAGGGATCGGCACTGAAGCTTTCTTT. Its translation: CASSSLTGIGTEAFF.

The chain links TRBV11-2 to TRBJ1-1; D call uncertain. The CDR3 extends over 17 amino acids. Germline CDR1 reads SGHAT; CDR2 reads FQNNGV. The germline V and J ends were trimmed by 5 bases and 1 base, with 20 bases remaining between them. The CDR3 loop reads CASSPLPAEGGNTEAFF. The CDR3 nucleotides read TGTGCCAGCAGCCCCCTACCCGCTGAGGGAGGGAACACTGAAGCTTTCTTT.

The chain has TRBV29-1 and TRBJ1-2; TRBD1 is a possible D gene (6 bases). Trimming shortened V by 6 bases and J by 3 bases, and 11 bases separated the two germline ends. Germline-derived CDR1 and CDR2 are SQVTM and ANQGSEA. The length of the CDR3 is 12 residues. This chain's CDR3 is CSVEQGDYGYTF. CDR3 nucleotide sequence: TGCAGCGTGGAACAGGGTGACTATGGCTACACCTTC. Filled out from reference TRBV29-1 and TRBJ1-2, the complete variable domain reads SAVISQKPSRDICQRGTSLTIQCQVDSQVTMMFWYRQQPGQSLTLIATANQGSEATYESGFVIDKFPISRPNLTFSTLTVSNMSPEDSSIYLCSVEQGDYGYTFGSGTRLTVV.

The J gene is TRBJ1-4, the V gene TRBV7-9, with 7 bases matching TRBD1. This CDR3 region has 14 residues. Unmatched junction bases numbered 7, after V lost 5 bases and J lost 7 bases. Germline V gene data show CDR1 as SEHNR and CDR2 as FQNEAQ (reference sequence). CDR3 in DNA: TGTGCCAGCAGCCCCGGGACAGTCGGTGAAAAACTGTTTTTT. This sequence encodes CASSPGTVGEKLFF.

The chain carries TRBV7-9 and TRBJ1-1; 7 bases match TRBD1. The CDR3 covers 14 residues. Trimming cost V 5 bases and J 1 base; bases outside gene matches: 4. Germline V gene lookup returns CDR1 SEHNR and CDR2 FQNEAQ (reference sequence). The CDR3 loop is CASSPRTGNTEAFF. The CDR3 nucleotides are TGTGCCAGCAGCCCCCGGACAGGGAACACTGAAGCTTTCTTT.

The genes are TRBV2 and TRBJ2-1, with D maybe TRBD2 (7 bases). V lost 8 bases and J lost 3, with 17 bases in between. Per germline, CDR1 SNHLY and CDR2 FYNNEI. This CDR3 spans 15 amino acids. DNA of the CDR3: TGTGCCAGCGGGGAGGGGGGCAGGCACTACAATGAGCAGTTCTTC. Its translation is CASGEGGRHYNEQFF.

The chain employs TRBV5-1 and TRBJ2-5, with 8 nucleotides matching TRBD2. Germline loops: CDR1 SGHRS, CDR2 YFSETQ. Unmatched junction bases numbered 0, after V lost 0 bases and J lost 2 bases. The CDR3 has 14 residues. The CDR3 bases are TGCGCCAGCAGCTTGGGACTAGCGCAAGAGACCCAGTACTTC. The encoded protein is CASSLGLAQETQYF.

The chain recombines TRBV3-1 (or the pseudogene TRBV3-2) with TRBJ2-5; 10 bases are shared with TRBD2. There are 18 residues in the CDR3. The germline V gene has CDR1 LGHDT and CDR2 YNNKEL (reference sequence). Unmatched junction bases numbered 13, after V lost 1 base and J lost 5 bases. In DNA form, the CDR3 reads TGTGCCAGCAGCCAAGGAAGGGCCAGCGGGGGGGCCGGTGAGACCCAGTACTTC. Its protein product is CASSQGRASGGAGETQYF.

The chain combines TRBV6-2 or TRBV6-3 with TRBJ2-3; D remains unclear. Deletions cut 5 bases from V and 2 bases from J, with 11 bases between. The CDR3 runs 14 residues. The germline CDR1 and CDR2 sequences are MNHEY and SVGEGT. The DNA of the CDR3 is TGTGCCAGCAGTCGACCTAGAGCCACAGATACGCAGTATTTT. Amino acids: CASSRPRATDTQYF.

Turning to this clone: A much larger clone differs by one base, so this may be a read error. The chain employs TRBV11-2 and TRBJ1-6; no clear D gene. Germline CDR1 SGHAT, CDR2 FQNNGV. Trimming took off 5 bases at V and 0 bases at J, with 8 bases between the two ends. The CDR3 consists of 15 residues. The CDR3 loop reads CASSPRSSYNSPLHF. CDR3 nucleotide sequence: TGTGCCAGCAGCCCACGGAGCTCCTATAATTCACCCCTCCACTTT. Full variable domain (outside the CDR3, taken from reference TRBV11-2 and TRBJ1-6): EAGVAQSPRYKIIEKRQSVAFWCNPISGHATLYWYQQILGQGPKLLIQFQNNGVVDDSQLPKDRFSAERLKGVDSTLKIQPAKLEDSAVYLCASSPRSSYNSPLHFGNGTRLTVT.

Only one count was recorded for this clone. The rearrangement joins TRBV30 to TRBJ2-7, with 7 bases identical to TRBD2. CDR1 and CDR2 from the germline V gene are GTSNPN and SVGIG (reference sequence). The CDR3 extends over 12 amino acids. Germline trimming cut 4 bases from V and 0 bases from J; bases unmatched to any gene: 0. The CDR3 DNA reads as TGTGCCTGGACTAGCGGCTCCTACGAGCAGTACTTC. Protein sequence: CAWTSGSYEQYF.

CDR3 region: CAVSRQGNTEAFF. In DNA form, the CDR3 reads TGTGCCGTCTCTCGACAGGGGAACACTGAAGCTTTCTTT. The V gene is TRBV10-3, the J gene TRBJ1-1; 7 bases fit TRBD1. V shed 11 bases and J 1 base; nucleotides not matched to a gene: 7. Germline V lookup: CDR1 ENHRY, CDR2 SYGVKD. The CDR3 covers 13 residues.

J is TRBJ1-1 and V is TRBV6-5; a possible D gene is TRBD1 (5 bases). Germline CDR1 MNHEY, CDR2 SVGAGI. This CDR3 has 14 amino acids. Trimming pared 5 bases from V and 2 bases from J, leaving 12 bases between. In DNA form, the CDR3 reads TGTGCCAGCAGTCAGACCAGGGATAACACTGAAGCTTTCTTT. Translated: CASSQTRDNTEAFF.

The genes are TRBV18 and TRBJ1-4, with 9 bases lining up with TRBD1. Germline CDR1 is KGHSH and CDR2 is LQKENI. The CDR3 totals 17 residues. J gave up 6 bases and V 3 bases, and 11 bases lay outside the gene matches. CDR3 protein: CASSPPDRGLGDEKLFF. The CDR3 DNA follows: TGTGCCAGCTCACCGCCCGACAGGGGGTTAGGAGATGAAAAACTGTTTTTT.

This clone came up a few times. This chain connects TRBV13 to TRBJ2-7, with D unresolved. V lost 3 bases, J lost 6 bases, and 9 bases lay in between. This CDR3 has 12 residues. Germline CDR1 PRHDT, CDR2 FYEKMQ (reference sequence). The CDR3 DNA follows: TGTGCCAGCAGCTTCGTCACCGGCGAGCAGTACTTC. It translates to CASSFVTGEQYF.

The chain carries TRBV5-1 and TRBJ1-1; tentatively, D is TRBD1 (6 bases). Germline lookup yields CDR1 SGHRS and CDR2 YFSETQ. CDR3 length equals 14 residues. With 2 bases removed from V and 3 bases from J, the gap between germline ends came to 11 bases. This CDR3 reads CASSFQGRDTEAFF. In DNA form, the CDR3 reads TGCGCCAGCAGCTTCCAGGGGCGGGACACTGAAGCTTTCTTT.

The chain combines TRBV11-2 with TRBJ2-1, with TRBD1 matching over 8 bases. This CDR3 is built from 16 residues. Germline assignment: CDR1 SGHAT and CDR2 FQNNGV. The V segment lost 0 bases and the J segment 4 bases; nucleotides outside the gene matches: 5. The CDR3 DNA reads TGTGCCAGCAGCTTAGACCGGACAGGGTTTTACAATGAGCAGTTCTTC. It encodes CASSLDRTGFYNEQFF.

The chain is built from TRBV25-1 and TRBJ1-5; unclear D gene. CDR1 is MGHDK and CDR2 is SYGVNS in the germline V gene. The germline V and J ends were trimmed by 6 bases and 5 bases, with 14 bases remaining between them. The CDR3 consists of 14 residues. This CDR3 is CASSVTDSYQPQHF. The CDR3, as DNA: TGTGCCAGCAGCGTGACGGACTCTTATCAGCCCCAGCATTTT.

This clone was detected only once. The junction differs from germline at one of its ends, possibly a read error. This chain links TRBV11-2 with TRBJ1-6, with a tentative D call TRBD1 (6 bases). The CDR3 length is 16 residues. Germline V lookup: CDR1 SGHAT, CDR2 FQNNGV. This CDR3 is CASSPASGTMNLPLHF. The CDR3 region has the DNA TGTGCCAGCAGCCCCGCGTCCGGGACAATGAATTTACCCCTCCACTTT.

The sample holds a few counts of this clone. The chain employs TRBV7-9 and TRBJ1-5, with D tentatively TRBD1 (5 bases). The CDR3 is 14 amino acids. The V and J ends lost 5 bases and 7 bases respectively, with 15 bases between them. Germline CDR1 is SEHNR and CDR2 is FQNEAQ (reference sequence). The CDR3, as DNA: TGTGCCAGCAGCCTTGGGGGGGTCTCACAGCCCCAGCATTTT. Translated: CASSLGGVSQPQHF. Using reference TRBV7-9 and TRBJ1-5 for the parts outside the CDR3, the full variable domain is DTGVSQNPRHKITKRGQNVTFRCDPISEHNRLYWYRQTLGQGPEFLTYFQNEAQLEKSRLLSDRFSAERPKGSFSTLEIQRTEQGDSAMYLCASSLGGVSQPQHFGDGTRLSIL.